This T cell receptor (beta chain) was sequenced during a study of spatial heterogeneity in lung cancer (dated by TCRdb to the late 2010s). For context, the study as a whole: Beta-chain transcripts were consistently detected in greater numbers than alpha-chain transcripts, which likely reflects a higher abundance of beta-chain transcripts. TCR repertoire features were related to nonsynonymous mutation counts determined by whole-exome sequencing of tumor tissue. TCR transcript counts in tumor regions correlated strongly with a T cell transcriptional module score from matched bulk RNA-seq. In the raw uncorrected reads, each unique combination of TCR and UMI appeared more than ten times on average. At surgery, both alpha and beta chains were TCR-sequenced in 200 to 250 tumor regions, 64 matched nontumor lung samples and a few dozen PBMC samples. The study quantitatively compared TCR alpha and beta repertoires across multiple tumor regions, matched nontumor lung and blood in non-small cell lung cancer.

General findings and caveats noted by the study authors: The tumor nonsynonymous mutation count correlated with the number of expanded intratumoral alpha and beta TCRs. Counts of ubiquitous and regional expanded TCRs were found to correlate with counts of ubiquitous and regional nonsynonymous mutations, respectively. Confirming at a functional level the hypothesis that regional TCRs recognize regional mutations was considered to require additional single-cell paired TCR alpha and beta sequencing. TCR-seq coverage of tumor T cells was estimated to be only about 6.7% for alpha chains and roughly 14% for beta chains.

The method behind the library was 5' RACE. This sample was sequenced with a NextSeq 500. The TCR library protocol attached a unique molecular identifier to each TCR cDNA molecule to allow correction of PCR and sequencing errors. Under the source paper's analysis protocol: TCR identification, UMI-based error correction and CDR3 extraction were performed with Decombinator tools. TCRs above a frequency of 2 per 1,000, corresponding to the top 1% of the tumor frequency distribution, were defined as expanded. Expanded tumor TCRs statistically deemed absent (corrected P<0.05) from at least one tumor region were classed as regional, and all other expanded tumor TCRs were classed as ubiquitous. Renyi diversity was computed with the R vegan package after each repertoire had been subsampled 100 times to 5,000 TCRs. CDR3 similarity networks were built from amino acid triplet string-kernel similarity, with CDR3s being connected when pairwise similarity was above 0.82. TCRdb trimmed public reads at Q25 via fastp, called clones via MiXCR and kept in-frame beta chains. Each entry merges the rows of one CDR3 protein and shows their most common DNA and genes. It is TCRdb's table, rather than the study itself, that gives the V and J calls and clone size. This sample comprises under 6,500 distinct CDR3 sequences, approximately 1.2% of them detected only once. The ten most abundant clones make up about 8.8% of the sample.

This clonotype was observed at least ten times. Its antigen remains undetermined. Nothing much larger sits one base from this clone, and base qualities are not available. The time point label, as the study defines it: sample taken at primary tumor resection. Donors were around 69 patients with early-stage, untreated non-small cell lung cancer from the lung TRACERx cohort. For TCR sequencing, whole RNA was extracted from tumor and nontumor lung tissue, or from cryopreserved PBMC samples, and no cell sorting was done. A patient was chosen for TCR sequencing only when enough RNA was available from at least two tumor regions. Before selection, tumor and adjacent nontumor lung specimens were reviewed by a lung pathologist. The sequencing here drew on lung tumor tissue, taken at surgery. The source of this sequence is a male donor with early-stage non-small cell lung cancer.

CDR3 protein: CASSFGGTEAFF. The DNA sequence is as follows: TGTGCCAGCAGTTTTGGTGGAACTGAAGCTTTCTTT. The chain is encoded by TRBV12-3 or TRBV12-4 joined to TRBJ1-1; the D segment cannot be called with confidence. Between the V and J ends, shortened by 3 bases and 5 bases respectively, the junction contains 7 bases. Including cysteine and phenylalanine, the CDR3 has 12 amino acids. The DNA shown is the 36-base CDR3, in frame from base 1.